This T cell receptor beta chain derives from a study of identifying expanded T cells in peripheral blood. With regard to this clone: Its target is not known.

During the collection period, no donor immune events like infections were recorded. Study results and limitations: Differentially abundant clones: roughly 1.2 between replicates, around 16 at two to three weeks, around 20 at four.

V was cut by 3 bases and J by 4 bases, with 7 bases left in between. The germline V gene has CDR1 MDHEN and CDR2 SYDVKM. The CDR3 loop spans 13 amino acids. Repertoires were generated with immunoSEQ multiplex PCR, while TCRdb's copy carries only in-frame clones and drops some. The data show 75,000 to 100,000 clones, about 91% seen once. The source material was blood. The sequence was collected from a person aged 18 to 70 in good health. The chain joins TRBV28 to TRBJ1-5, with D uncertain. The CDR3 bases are TGTGCCAGCAGTTTTGTAGGGAATCAGCCCCAGCATTTT. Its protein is CASSFVGNQPQHF.